This is a list of T cell receptor beta chains from one sample in a study of OX40 agonist ivuxolimab in advanced cancers. Profiled with immunoSEQ multiplex PCR; TCRdb holds only in-frame clones, not every one. The sample lists some 14,000 clones; 50% to 75% were seen once. This specimen consisted of CD4+ or CD8+ T cells sorted from blood, obtained in a trial of the OX40 agonist ivuxolimab. The receptors come from an adult with an advanced solid tumor such as melanoma, head and neck, liver or kidney cancer. The CDR3 runs from the conserved cysteine through the conserved F or W. A D gene is named only where the DNA matches it firmly. A row's size may be missing; if present it is once, few, many or a size class.

J | D | size | V | DNA | CDR3
TRBJ2-7 | . | . | TRBV5-4 | TGTGCCAGCAGCTTGGGCGTGGGGAACTACGAGCAGTACTTC | CASSLGVGNYEQYF
TRBJ2-1 | . | . | TRBV19 | TGTGCCAGTATGAACAGACTGTACAATGAGCAGTTCTTC | CASMNRLYNEQFF
TRBJ2-3 | . | . | TRBV7-3 | TGTGCCAGCAGCCCCGGCGGGTATCCAGATACGCAGTATTTT | CASSPGGYPDTQYF
TRBJ2-7 | . | . | TRBV29-1 | TGCAGCGTTGAGTCCCCGGGGCCGGGGGCATCCTACGAGCAGTACTTC | CSVESPGPGASYEQYF
TRBJ1-1 | . | few | TRBV10-3 | TGTGCCATCAGTGAGAGGGGTACTAACACTGAAGCTTTCTTT | CAISERGTNTEAFF
TRBJ1-4 | . | few | TRBV11-2 | TGTGCCAGCAGCTTAGTCCCCTTTACAACTAATGAAAAACTGTTTTTT | CASSLVPFTTNEKLFF
TRBJ2-7 | TRBD1 | . | TRBV7-6 | TGTGCCAGCAGCTTAGGAGTAGGGGGCGGTTCCGAGCAGTACTTC | CASSLGVGGGSEQYF
TRBJ2-7 | . | medium-sized | TRBV27 | TGTGCCGGACTATACGAGCAGTACTTC | CAGLYEQYF
TRBJ1-6 | TRBD1 | once | TRBV19 | TGTGCCAGTATGGTGGGACAGGGGTATGGTTCACCCCTCCACTTT | CASMVGQGYGSPLHF
TRBJ1-2 | . | . | TRBV4-3 | TGCGCCAGCAGCCAAGATCGCGGGGTCTATGGCTACACCTTC | CASSQDRGVYGYTF
TRBJ2-3 | TRBD2 | . | TRBV4-1 | TGCGCCAGCAGCTGGACTAGCGGGGGGACAGATACGCAGTATTTT | CASSWTSGGTDTQYF
TRBJ2-5 | . | once | TRBV7-9 | TGTGCCAGCAGCGGATGGACAGGAGGGGAGACCCAGTACTTC | CASSGWTGGETQYF
TRBJ1-1 | TRBD1 | . | TRBV7-9 | TGTACCAGCAGCCCAGGGGGACTTGAAGCTTTCTTT | CTSSPGGLEAFF
TRBJ2-5 | . | few | TRBV6-5 | TGTGCCAGCAGTTACCCCGCGACAGGCCTACAAGAGACCCAGTACTTC | CASSYPATGLQETQYF
TRBJ2-1 | TRBD2 | . | TRBV5-8 | TGTGCCAGCAGCCCGGGACTAGCGGTCTACAATGAGCAGTTCTTC | CASSPGLAVYNEQFF
TRBJ2-1 | . | . | TRBV7-9 | TGTGCCAGCAGCTATGCAGGTTACAATGAGCAGTTCTTC | CASSYAGYNEQFF
TRBJ2-7 | TRBD1 | . | TRBV4-2 | TGTGCCAGCAGCCTTGGACAGGGGGTTAACTACGAGCAGTACTTC | CASSLGQGVNYEQYF
TRBJ2-7 | . | . | TRBV30 | TGTGCCAGCAGCTTGTTCCTCGAGCAGTACTTC | CASSLFLEQYF
TRBJ2-3 | TRBD1 | few | TRBV7-8 | TGTGCCAGCAGCGCTAGACAGGGGCCAGATACGCAGTATTTT | CASSARQGPDTQYF
TRBJ2-7 | TRBD1 | . | TRBV29-1 | TGCAGCGTTGCAGGGGGCGCCTACGAGCAGTACTTC | CSVAGGAYEQYF
TRBJ1-2 | . | . | TRBV28 | TGTGCCAGCACTCTCTTCCAGCAGGGGAGCTATGGCTACACCTTC | CASTLFQQGSYGYTF
TRBJ2-1 | . | . | TRBV12-1 | TGTGCCAGCAGCTTTGGGACAGGGGAGCCTAGCTACAATGAGCAGTTCTTC | CASSFGTGEPSYNEQFF
TRBJ2-3 | TRBD2 | . | TRBV7-7 | TGTGCCAGCAGCCCCGGGGGGAGTACTAGCACAGATACGCAGTATTTT | CASSPGGSTSTDTQYF
TRBJ2-2 | . | few | TRBV30 | TGTGCCTGGAGTATGCTTTTAGGGGGACCAAACACCGGGGAGCTGTTTTTT | CAWSMLLGGPNTGELFF
TRBJ2-6 | . | . | TRBV5-1 | TGCGCCAGCAGCTTGGGAGGGTATGACGTCCTGACTTTC | CASSLGGYDVLTF
TRBJ1-2 | . | . | TRBV7-6 | TGTGCCAGCAGCTTGGGATCCGGGGGCAATGGCTACACCTTC | CASSLGSGGNGYTF
TRBJ2-3 | . | . | TRBV4-1 | TGCGCCAGCAGCCGCGGCGGGGTCACAGATACGCAGTATTTT | CASSRGGVTDTQYF
TRBJ2-2 | TRBD1 | . | TRBV27 | TGTGCCAGCAGTTGGGACAGCCGAAGCTCCGGGGAGCTGTTTTTT | CASSWDSRSSGELFF
TRBJ1-1 | . | . | TRBV28 | TGCCCGGCTGCCAAGGCATCCATGACTGAAGCTTTCTTT | CPAAKASMTEAFF
TRBJ2-7 | . | . | TRBV11-2 | TGTGCCAGCAGCTTAGCCGTGTCCTACGAGCAGTACTTC | CASSLAVSYEQYF
TRBJ1-6 | . | . | TRBV28 | TGTGCCAGCAGTTTGGTAGGACTTAATTCACCCCTCCACTTT | CASSLVGLNSPLHF
TRBJ2-7 | . | . | TRBV7-8 | TGTGCCAGCAGCTTAGCCCGGGGGCACTACGAGCAGTACTTC | CASSLARGHYEQYF
TRBJ1-2 | . | . | TRBV19 | TGTGCCAGTAGTCGGCCAGGGCAAGCTAACTATGGCTACACCTTC | CASSRPGQANYGYTF
TRBJ2-5 | . | few | TRBV10-1 | TGCGCCAGCAGTGAGGGGGGCCGGGCCCCAGAGACCCAGTACTTC | CASSEGGRAPETQYF
TRBJ2-1 | . | few | TRBV19 | TGTGCCAGTAGTTCTCTCTTATACAATGAGCAGTTCTTC | CASSSLLYNEQFF
TRBJ1-1 | TRBD1 | large | TRBV19 | TGTGCCAGTAGTGCTACCGGGACAGGGTACACTGAAGCTTTCTTT | CASSATGTGYTEAFF
TRBJ2-7 | . | . | TRBV7-9 | TGTGCCAGCAGCTTAGGATTCGGACAGCTCTCCTACGAGCAGTACTTC | CASSLGFGQLSYEQYF
TRBJ2-7 | TRBD1 | . | TRBV6-5 | TGTGCCAGCAGTCGGCCGACAGGGGGCTCCTACGAGCAGTACTTC | CASSRPTGGSYEQYF